Below are 16 T cell receptor beta chains sequenced from a single sample in a study of blood T cells in healthy people across ages. Combining a sample-barcoded 5' primer with a J-beta primer mix, a second PCR ran for about 7 to 11 cycles. TCRdb independently ran MiXCR on the 5' RACE reads; one entry per CDR3 protein. The sample has over a million distinct CDR3 sequences; around 25% are singletons. These data were also reused for a study on T cells of mothers and their children.

The sample comprised blood. Receptors originate from a girl aged 2 to 9 in good health.

This clonotype was seen a handful of times. The chain recombines TRBV6-1 with TRBJ2-3; D gene ambiguous. Trimming shortened V by 3 bases and J by 0 bases, and 7 bases separated the two germline ends. CDR1 is MNHNS, CDR2 SASEGT, per germline. CDR3 size: 14 residues. DNA of the CDR3: TGTGCCAGCAGTGAGGTCCGCAGCACAGATACGCAGTATTTT. Translated, it gives CASSEVRSTDTQYF.

This CDR3 reads CASSLVAGGTPDTQYF. The CDR3 nucleotides are TGTGCCAGCAGCTTAGTCGCAGGGGGGACTCCAGATACGCAGTATTTT. The chain recombines TRBV7-2 with TRBJ2-3, with D tentatively TRBD1 (7 bases). The V end was cut by 1 base, the J end by 4 bases, with 15 bases between. The CDR3 has 16 residues. Germline assignment: CDR1 SGHTA and CDR2 FQGNSA. Supplemented by reference TRBV7-2 and TRBJ2-3, the full variable domain reads GAGVSQSPSNKVTEKGKDVELRCDPISGHTALYWYRQSLGQGLEFLIYFQGNSAPDKSGLPSDRFSAERTGGSVSTLTIQRTQQEDSAVYLCASSLVAGGTPDTQYFGPGTRLTVL.

With respect to this clonotype: Being one base from a much bigger clone, this may be a read error. The rearrangement links TRBV6-2 or TRBV6-3 to TRBJ2-5; D gene ambiguous. The V and J ends lost 1 base and 5 bases respectively, with 2 bases between them. The CDR3 loop spans 11 amino acids. Germline V gives CDR1 MNHEY, CDR2 SVGEGT. CDR3 in amino acids: CASSYWETQYF. The CDR3 DNA is TGTGCCAGCAGTTACTGGGAGACCCAGTACTTC.

The rearrangement uses TRBV14 and TRBJ1-1; D is unresolved. V lost 1 base, J lost 10 bases, and 13 bases lay in between. CDR1 and CDR2 (germline): SGHDN, FVKESK. The CDR3 totals 13 residues. The CDR3 loop reads CASSQARGGRAFF. DNA for the CDR3: TGTGCCAGCAGCCAAGCACGGGGAGGGAGAGCTTTCTTT.

This clonotype was counted only a few times. One end of the junction varies from germline; a read error may be responsible. The V gene is TRBV15, the J gene TRBJ2-7; D gene unclear. This CDR3 is 13 amino acids long. Germline V gene data show CDR1 as LNHNV and CDR2 as YYDKDF (reference sequence). CDR3 DNA sequence: TGTGCCGCCAGCAGAGATCTTAGCAACGAGCAGTACTTC. It codes for CAASRDLSNEQYF.

The chain recombines TRBV28 with TRBJ2-7, with 7 bases aligning to TRBD1. Germline CDR1 MDHEN, CDR2 SYDVKM. The V and J ends lost 6 bases and 9 bases, in that order; junction bases with no gene match: 8. The CDR3 is 12 residues long. The CDR3 coding sequence is TGTGCCAGCAGCCCATCCGGGACAGCGCAGTACTTC. This codes for CASSPSGTAQYF.

There are a few counts of this clonotype. The V gene is TRBV20-1, the J gene TRBJ2-7, with a possible D match to TRBD1 (6 bases). V was shortened by 4 bases and J by 1 base, with 8 bases between the two germline ends. Looked up from germline, CDR1 is DFQATT and CDR2 is SNEGSKA (reference sequence). The length of the CDR3 is 12 residues. The CDR3 DNA sequence: TGCAGTGCTATACAGGGATCCTACGAGCAGTACTTC. Encoded protein: CSAIQGSYEQYF.

Only one count was recorded for this clonotype. CDR3 DNA sequence: TGTGCCAGCAGTTTAGGGACAGGGACGGGGAACATTCAGTACTTC. Translation: CASSLGTGTGNIQYF. V usage is TRBV28 and J usage is TRBJ2-4, with TRBD1 identical over 9 bases. V shed 2 bases and J 7 bases; nucleotides not matched to a gene: 6. Germline V gives CDR1 MDHEN, CDR2 SYDVKM. CDR3 length: 15 amino acids.

This clonotype was observed a few times. This chain connects TRBV4-2 to TRBJ2-2; D is uncertain. Trimming cost V 4 bases and J 3 bases, with 6 bases left between them. Germline loops: CDR1 LGHNA, CDR2 YNFKEQ. The CDR3 loop spans 13 amino acids. The DNA for the CDR3 is TGTGCCAGCAGCCGAGATTACACCGGGGAGCTGTTTTTT. Translated, it gives CASSRDYTGELFF.

This clonotype was counted many times. This rearrangement joins TRBV12-3 or TRBV12-4 to TRBJ1-1; D is uncertain. The V end was cut by 3 bases, the J end by 3 bases, with 8 bases between. The CDR3 sequence is 13 residues long. The CDR3, as DNA: TGTGCCAGCAGTTTCTCCGGGGACACTGAAGCTTTCTTT. Translated, it gives CASSFSGDTEAFF.

The V call is TRBV7-2, the J call TRBJ2-5; TRBD1 is a possible D gene (7 bases). Germline CDR1 is SGHTA and CDR2 is FQGNSA. This CDR3 is built from 15 residues. Trimming shortened V by 4 bases and J by 2 bases, and 14 bases separated the two germline ends. The CDR3 DNA reads as TGTGCCAGCAGCTCCCAGGGGGGTGAGCAAGAGACCCAGTACTTC. As protein: CASSSQGGEQETQYF.

The chain carries TRBV9 and TRBJ1-3, with unresolved D. The CDR3 sequence is 16 residues long. Trimming cost V 4 bases and J 1 base, with 15 bases left between them. Germline V CDR1 and CDR2: SGDLS, YYNGEE. Here the CDR3 DNA reads TGTGCCAGCAGCCCCGTCGGAAGGGAATCTGGAAACACCATATATTTT. This translates into CASSPVGRESGNTIYF.

This clonotype has more than one count but fewer than ten. The chain recombines TRBV12-3 or TRBV12-4 with TRBJ2-1, with D uncertain. The V end lost 7 bases, the J end lost 9 bases, and 13 bases lay between the germline ends. The CDR3 has 12 residues. CDR3 sequence reads: CASTPGNFEQFF. In DNA, the CDR3 is TGTGCCAGCACCCCCGGAAACTTTGAGCAGTTCTTC.

The CDR3 nucleotides read TGTGCCAGCAGTGAAGCGATATCCGGGACAGGGAAAAGTGGTGATGAGCAGTTCTTC. It translates to CASSEAISGTGKSGDEQFF. The rearrangement uses TRBV2 and TRBJ2-1; 9 nucleotides align to TRBD1. The CDR3 loop spans 19 amino acids. Germline lookup yields CDR1 SNHLY and CDR2 FYNNEI. V shed 0 bases, J shed 8 bases, and the junction held 17 bases outside the gene matches.

Details on this clonotype: This sequence may be a read error, since a much larger clone differs from it by one base. The chain uses TRBV5-1 and TRBJ2-3; D is uncertain. The germline V and J ends were trimmed by 4 bases and 10 bases, with 19 bases remaining between them. The CDR3 runs to 14 residues. Germline V CDR1 and CDR2: SGHRS, YFSETQ. The CDR3 DNA is TGCGCCAGCAGCCAGTCCCAGGTCAGCGATCCGCAGTATTTT. Amino acids: CASSQSQVSDPQYF.

Regarding this clonotype: Its ends do not fully match the called genes, so a read error is possible. This sequence joins TRBV7-9 and TRBJ2-1; 7 bases map to TRBD1. The germline V gene has CDR1 SEHNR and CDR2 FQNEAQ (reference sequence). The CDR3 extends over 15 amino acids. CDR3 amino acids: CASSITQGTYYEQFF. In DNA form, the CDR3 reads TGTGCCAGCAGCATAACACAGGGGACCTACTATGAGCAGTTCTTC.